These 4 T cell receptor beta chains came from one sample sequenced in a study of cytomegalovirus exposure and HLA in healthy donors. 60 Vbeta and 13 Jbeta primers were used in PCR. The assay was immunoSEQ multiplex PCR, and TCRdb's table has in-frame clones only and misses some. The sample comprises 200,000 to 250,000 clones, approximately 90% of which are singletons, and around 1% rests with the top ten. Sequencing input: PBMCs. The receptor set was obtained from a woman under 30 in good health and CMV-seronegative.

This chain connects TRBV5-5 to TRBJ1-2; D gene unclear. V was clipped by 0 bases and J by 8 bases, with 8 bases between them. The CDR3 loop spans 12 amino acids. Germline V gene lookup returns CDR1 SGHKS and CDR2 YYEKEE (reference sequence). The CDR3 DNA follows: TGTGCCAGCAGCTTGGCGGCGGGCGGCTACACCTTC. Amino acids: CASSLAAGGYTF.

This clone came up once. The chain carries TRBV19 and TRBJ2-7; perhaps TRBD2 as D (6 bases). Trimming took 1 base from V and 1 from J, leaving 11 bases between them. Germline values: CDR1 LNHDA, CDR2 SQIVND (reference sequence). CDR3 length: 15 amino acids. The DNA of the CDR3 is TGTGCCAGTAGTATAGGTCGGGGGAAATCCTACGAGCAGTACTTC. This translates into CASSIGRGKSYEQYF.

V gene TRBV6-5 combines with J gene TRBJ2-7; D gene ambiguous. The CDR3 runs to 11 residues. Deletions cut 5 bases from V and 5 bases from J, with 7 bases between. Germline CDR1 and CDR2: MNHEY and SVGAGI. The CDR3 DNA reads as TGTGCCAGCAGTCATTCGGACGAGCAGTACTTC. Its translation: CASSHSDEQYF.

This clone was seen more than once but under ten times. This sequence joins TRBV7-9 and TRBJ2-6; tentatively, D is TRBD2 (6 bases). The V end was cut by 10 bases, the J end by 0 bases, with 16 bases between. From germline, CDR1 is SEHNR and CDR2 FQNEAQ (reference sequence). The CDR3 consists of 16 residues. The CDR3 region has the DNA TGTGCCATTCCCGGAGGGATTTCCTCTGGGGCCAACGTCCTGACTTTC. Its protein is CAIPGGISSGANVLTF.